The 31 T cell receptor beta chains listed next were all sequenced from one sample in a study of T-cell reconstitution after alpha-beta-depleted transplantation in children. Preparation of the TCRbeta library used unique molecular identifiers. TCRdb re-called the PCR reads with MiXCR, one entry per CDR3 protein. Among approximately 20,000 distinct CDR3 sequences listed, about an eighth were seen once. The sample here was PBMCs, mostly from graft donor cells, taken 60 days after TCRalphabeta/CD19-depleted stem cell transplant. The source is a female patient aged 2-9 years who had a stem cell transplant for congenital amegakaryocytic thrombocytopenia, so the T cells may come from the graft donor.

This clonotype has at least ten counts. The CDR3 DNA reads TGTGCCACCAGCAGAGATGTTCGCAGCTACGAGCAGTACTTC. The encoded protein is CATSRDVRSYEQYF. The chain is built from TRBV15 and TRBJ2-7; D is unresolved. V gave up 0 bases and J gave up 3 bases, with 9 bases separating them. The CDR3 totals 14 residues. Germline lookup yields CDR1 LNHNV and CDR2 YYDKDF (reference sequence).

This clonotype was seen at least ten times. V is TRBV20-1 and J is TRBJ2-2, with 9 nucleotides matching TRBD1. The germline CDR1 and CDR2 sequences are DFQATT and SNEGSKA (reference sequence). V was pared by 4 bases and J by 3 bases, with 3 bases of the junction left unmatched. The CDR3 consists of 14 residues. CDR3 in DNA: TGCAGTGCTATGGGACAGGGTGACACCGGGGAGCTGTTTTTT. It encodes CSAMGQGDTGELFF.

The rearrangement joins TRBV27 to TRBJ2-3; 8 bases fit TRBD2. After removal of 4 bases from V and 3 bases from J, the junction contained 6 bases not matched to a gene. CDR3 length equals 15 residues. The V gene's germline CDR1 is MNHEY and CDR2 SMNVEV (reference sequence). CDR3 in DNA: TGTGCCAGCAGTTATGCTAGCGGGCGTACAGATACGCAGTATTTT. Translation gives CASSYASGRTDTQYF.

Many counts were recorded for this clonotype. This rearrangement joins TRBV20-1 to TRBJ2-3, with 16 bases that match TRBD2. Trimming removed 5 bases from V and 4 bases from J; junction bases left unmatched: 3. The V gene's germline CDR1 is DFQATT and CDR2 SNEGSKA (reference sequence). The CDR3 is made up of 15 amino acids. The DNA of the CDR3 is TGCAGTGCTCGGGGACTAGCGGGAGGGCCAGATACGCAGTATTTT. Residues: CSARGLAGGPDTQYF.

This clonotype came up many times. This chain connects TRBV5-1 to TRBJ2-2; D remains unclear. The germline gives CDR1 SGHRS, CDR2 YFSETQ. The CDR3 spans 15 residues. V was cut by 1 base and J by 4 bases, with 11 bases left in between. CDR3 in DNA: TGCGCCAGCAGCTTGAGCCTCTTTCCCACCGGGGAGCTGTTTTTT. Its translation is CASSLSLFPTGELFF.

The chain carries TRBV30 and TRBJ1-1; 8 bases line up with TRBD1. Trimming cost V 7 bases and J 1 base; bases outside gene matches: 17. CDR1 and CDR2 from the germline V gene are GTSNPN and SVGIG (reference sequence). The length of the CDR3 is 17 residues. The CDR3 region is CAFGGGQEAIWNTEAFF. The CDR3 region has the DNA TGTGCCTTCGGTGGGGGACAGGAGGCAATATGGAACACTGAAGCTTTCTTT.

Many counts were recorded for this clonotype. DNA of the CDR3: TGCAGTGCTAGAGTACAGCGGGGCACAGATACGCAGTATTTT. Translating gives CSARVQRGTDTQYF. V and J are TRBV20-1 and TRBJ2-3; D perhaps matches TRBD2 (6 bases). Trimming took off 1 base at V and 1 base at J, with 9 bases between the two ends. The germline CDR1 and CDR2 sequences are DFQATT and SNEGSKA (reference sequence). The CDR3 is 14 amino acids.

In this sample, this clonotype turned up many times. This chain's CDR3 is CAWSVPTSGRADTQYF. CDR3 DNA: TGTGCCTGGAGTGTTCCGACTAGCGGGAGGGCAGATACGCAGTATTTT. The V and J genes are TRBV30 and TRBJ2-3; TRBD2 matches at 14 bases. Germline CDR1 is GTSNPN and CDR2 is SVGIG (reference sequence). This CDR3 comprises 16 residues. J was trimmed by 4 bases and V by 0 bases; bases with no gene match: 3.

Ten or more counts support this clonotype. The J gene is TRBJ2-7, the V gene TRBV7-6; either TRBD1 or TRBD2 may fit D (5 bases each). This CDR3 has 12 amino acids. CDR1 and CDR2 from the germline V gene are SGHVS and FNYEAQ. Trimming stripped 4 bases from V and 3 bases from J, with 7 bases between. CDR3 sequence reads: CASSWDGYEQYF. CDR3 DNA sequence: TGTGCCAGCAGCTGGGACGGCTACGAGCAGTACTTC. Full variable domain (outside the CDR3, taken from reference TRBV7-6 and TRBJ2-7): GAGVSQSPRYKVTKRGQDVALRCDPISGHVSLYWYRQALGQGPEFLTYFNYEAQQDKSGLPNDRFSAERPEGSISTLTIQRTEQRDSAMYRCASSWDGYEQYFGPGTRLTVT.

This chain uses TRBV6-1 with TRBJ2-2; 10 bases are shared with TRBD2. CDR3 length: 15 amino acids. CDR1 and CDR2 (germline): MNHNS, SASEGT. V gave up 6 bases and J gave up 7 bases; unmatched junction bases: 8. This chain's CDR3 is CASRRTSGVRGELFF. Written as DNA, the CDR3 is TGTGCCAGCAGGCGGACTAGCGGCGTACGCGGGGAGCTGTTTTTT.

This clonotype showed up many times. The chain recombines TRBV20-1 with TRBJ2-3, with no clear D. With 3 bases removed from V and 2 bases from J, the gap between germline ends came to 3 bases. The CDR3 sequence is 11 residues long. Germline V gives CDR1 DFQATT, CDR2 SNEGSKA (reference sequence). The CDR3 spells CSASPTDTQYF. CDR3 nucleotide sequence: TGCAGTGCTAGTCCCACAGATACGCAGTATTTT.

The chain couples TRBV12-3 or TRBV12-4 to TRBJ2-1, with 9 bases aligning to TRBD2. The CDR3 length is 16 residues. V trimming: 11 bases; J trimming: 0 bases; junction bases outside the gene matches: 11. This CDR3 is CACCLSLAGSYNEQFF. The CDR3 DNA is TGTGCCTGCTGTTTATCACTAGCGGGCTCCTACAATGAGCAGTTCTTC.

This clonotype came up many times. CDR3 nucleotide sequence: TGTGCCACCAGTGACCGACAGGCCCAAGAGACCCAGTACTTC. This gives the protein CATSDRQAQETQYF. The chain uses TRBV24-1 and TRBJ2-5; D might be TRBD1 (6 bases). This CDR3 is 14 amino acids long. Germline-derived CDR1 and CDR2 are KGHDR and SFDVKD. V was clipped by 4 bases and J by 1 base, with 9 bases between them.

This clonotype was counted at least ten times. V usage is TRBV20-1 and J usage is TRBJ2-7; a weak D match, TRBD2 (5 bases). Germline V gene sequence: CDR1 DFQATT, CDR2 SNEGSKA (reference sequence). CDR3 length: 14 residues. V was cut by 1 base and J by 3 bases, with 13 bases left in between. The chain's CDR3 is CSARAGISDYEQYF. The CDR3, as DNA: TGCAGTGCTAGAGCGGGGATTAGTGACTACGAGCAGTACTTC.

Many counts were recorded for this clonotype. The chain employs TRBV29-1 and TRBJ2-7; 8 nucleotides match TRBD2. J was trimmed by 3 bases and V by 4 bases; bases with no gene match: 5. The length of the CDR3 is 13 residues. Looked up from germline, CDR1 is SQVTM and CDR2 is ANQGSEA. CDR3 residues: CSVGTSSHYEQYF. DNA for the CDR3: TGCAGCGTTGGGACTAGCAGCCACTACGAGCAGTACTTC.

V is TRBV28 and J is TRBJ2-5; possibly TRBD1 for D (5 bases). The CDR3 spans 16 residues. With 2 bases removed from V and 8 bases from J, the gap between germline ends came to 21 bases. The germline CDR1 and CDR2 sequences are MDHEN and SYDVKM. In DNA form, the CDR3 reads TGTGCCAGCAGTTTACTCTTTGTGCGACAGAAGAGAACCCAGTACTTC. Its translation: CASSLLFVRQKRTQYF.

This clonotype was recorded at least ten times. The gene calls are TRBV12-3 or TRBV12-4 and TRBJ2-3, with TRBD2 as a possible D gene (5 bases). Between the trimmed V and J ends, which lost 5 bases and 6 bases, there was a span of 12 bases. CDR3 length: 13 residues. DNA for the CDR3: TGTGCCAGCAGTCCGTGGAGGAGCGATACGCAGTATTTT. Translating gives CASSPWRSDTQYF.

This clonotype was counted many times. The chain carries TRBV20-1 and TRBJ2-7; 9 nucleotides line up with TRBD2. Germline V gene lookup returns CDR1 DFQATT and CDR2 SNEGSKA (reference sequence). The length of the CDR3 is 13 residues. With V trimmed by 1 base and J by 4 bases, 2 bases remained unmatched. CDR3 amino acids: CSARVSGSYEQYF. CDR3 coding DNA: TGCAGTGCTAGAGTTAGCGGGAGTTACGAGCAGTACTTC.

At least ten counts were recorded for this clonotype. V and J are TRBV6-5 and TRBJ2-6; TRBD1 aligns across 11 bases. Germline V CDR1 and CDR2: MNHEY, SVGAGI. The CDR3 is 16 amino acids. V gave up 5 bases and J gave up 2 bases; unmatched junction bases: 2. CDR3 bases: TGTGCCAGCAGTCGGGGACAGGGGGCTGGGGCCAACGTCCTGACTTTC. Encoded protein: CASSRGQGAGANVLTF.

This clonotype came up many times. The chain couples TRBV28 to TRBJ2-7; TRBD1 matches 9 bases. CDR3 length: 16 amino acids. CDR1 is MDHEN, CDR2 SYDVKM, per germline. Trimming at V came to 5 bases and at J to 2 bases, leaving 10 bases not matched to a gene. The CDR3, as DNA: TGTGCCAGCAGTATCCGGCTACAGGGGGCCCCCTACGAGCAGTACTTC. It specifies CASSIRLQGAPYEQYF.

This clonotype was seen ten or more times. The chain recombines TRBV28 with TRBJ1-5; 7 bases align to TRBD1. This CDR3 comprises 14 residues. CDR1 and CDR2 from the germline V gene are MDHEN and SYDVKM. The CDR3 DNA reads TGTGCTATCACCCGACAGGGCGGCAATCAGCCCCAGCATTTT. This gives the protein CAITRQGGNQPQHF.

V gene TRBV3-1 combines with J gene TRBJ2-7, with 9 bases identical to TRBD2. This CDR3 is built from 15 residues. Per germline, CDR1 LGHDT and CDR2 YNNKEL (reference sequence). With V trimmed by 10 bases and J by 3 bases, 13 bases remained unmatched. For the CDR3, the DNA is TGTGCCACCTCCCTAACGAGTAGCGGGAGCTACGAGCAGTACTTC. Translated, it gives CATSLTSSGSYEQYF.

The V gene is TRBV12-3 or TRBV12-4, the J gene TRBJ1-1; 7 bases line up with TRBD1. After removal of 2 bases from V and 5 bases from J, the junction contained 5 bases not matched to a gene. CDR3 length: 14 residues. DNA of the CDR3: TGTGCCAGCAGTTTACTTGGGGACAGTACTGAAGCTTTCTTT. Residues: CASSLLGDSTEAFF.

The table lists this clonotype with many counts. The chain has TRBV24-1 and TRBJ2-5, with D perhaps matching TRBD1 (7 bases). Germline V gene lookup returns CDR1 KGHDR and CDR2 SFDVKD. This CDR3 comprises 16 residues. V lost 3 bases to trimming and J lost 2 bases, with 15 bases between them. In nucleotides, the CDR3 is TGTGCCACCAGTGATGCGACTCCAGGGGGGCAAGAGACCCAGTACTTC. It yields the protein CATSDATPGGQETQYF.

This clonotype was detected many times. CDR3 DNA: TGTGCCAGCTCCCCAGGGACAGGGTACGATGAGCAGTTCTTC. This codes for CASSPGTGYDEQFF. The chain has TRBV12-3 or TRBV12-4 and TRBJ2-1; 9 bases fit TRBD1. V trimming: 8 bases; J trimming: 8 bases; junction bases outside the gene matches: 10. The CDR3 consists of 14 residues.

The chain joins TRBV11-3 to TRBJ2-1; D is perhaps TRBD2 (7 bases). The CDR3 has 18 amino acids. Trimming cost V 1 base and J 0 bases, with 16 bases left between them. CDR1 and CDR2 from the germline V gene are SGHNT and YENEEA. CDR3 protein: CASSLVGGGGGSYNEQFF. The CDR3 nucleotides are TGTGCCAGCAGCTTAGTGGGCGGGGGAGGGGGCTCCTACAATGAGCAGTTCTTC.

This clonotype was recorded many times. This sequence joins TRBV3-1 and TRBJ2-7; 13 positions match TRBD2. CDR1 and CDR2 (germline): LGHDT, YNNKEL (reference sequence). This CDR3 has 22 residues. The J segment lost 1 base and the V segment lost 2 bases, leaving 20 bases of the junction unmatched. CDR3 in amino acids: CASSQRGGATSGRAITSYEQYF. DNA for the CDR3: TGTGCCAGCAGCCAAAGAGGCGGGGCAACTAGCGGGAGGGCAATCACGTCCTACGAGCAGTACTTC.

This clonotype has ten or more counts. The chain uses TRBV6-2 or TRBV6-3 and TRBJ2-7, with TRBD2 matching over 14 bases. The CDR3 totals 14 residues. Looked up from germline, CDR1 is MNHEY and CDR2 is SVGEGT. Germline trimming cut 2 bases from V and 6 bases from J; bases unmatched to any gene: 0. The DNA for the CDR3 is TGTGCCAGCAGTTACGGGACTAGCGGGAGCGAGCAGTACTTC. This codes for CASSYGTSGSEQYF.

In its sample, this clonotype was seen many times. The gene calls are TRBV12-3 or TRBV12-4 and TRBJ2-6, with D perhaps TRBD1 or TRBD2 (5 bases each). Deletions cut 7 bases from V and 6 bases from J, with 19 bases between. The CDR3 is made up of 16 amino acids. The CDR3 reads CASTSGTEAVANVLTF. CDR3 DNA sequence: TGTGCCAGCACCTCCGGGACGGAGGCTGTGGCCAACGTCCTGACTTTC.

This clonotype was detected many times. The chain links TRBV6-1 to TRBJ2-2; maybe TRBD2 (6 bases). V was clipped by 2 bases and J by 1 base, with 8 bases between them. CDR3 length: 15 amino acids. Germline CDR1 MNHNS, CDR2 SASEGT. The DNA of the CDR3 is TGTGCCAGCAGTGAACGGGGAGGGAACACCGGGGAGCTGTTTTTT. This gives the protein CASSERGGNTGELFF.

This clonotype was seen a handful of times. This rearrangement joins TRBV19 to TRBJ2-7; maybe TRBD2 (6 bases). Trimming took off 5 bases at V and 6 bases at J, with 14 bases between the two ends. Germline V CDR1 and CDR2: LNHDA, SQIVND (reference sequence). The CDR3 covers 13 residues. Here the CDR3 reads CASSPVQGGEQYV. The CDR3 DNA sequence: TGTGCCAGTAGTCCGGTGCAGGGAGGCGAGCAGTACGTC.